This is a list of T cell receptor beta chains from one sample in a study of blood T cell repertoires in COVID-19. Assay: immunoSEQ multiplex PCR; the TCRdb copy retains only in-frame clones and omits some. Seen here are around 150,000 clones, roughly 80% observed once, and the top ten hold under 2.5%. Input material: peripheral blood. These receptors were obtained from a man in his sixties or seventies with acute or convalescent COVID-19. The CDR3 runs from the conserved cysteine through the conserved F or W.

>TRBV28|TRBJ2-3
CASSLPGRGADTQYF
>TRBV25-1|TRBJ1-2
CASSSKGALSGYTF
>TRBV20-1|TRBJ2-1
CSASAGTSGNYNEQFF
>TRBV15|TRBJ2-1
CATRSWDRDNEQFF
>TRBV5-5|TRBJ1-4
CASSFGRGNINEKLFF
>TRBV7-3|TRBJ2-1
CASSLSGRADEQFF
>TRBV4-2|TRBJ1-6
CASSQGPAGGGSPLHF
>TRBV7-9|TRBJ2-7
CASSSTGPYEQYF
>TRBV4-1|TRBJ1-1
CASSPSPGTPLGMNTEAFF
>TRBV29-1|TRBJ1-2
CSVAGQGDLHYGYTF
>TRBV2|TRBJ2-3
CASGDRGGTDTQYF
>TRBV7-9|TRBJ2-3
CASSFSGSTDTQYF
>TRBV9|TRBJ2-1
CAGLERPPHNEQFF
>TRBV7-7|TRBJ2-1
CASPPGDEQFF
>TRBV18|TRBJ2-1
CASSPGSGQGAWGSYNEQFF
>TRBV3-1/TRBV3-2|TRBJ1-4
CASSQDQGRLVEKLFF
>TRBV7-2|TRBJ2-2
CASSSRLAGTGELFF
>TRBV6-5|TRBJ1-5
CASSYPGDRPQHF
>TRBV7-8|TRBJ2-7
CASSLDRGLYEQYF
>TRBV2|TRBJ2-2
CASRPRTGSGGELFF
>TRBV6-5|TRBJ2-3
CASSLTGVGDTQYF
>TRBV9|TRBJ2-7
CASSLKTGPYEQYF
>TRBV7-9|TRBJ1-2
CASSPQDGYTF
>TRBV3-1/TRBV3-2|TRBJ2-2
CASSLTGGVTGELFF
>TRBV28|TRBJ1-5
CASSRDRGHNQPQHF
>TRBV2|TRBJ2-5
CASSVDRGPGETQYF
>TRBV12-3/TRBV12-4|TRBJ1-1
CASSQDMNTEAFF
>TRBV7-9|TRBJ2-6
CASSDWSSGANVLTF
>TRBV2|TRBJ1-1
CASSEGGAVNTEAFF
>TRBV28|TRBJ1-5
CASSLGAARAQPQHF
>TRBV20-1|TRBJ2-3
CSASMGSSGGTDTQYF